The 8 T cell receptor beta chains reported below all come from one sample, sequenced in a study of shared clonotypes between healthy human individuals. Terminally differentiated effector memory CD45RA+ cells were excluded by CCR7 positive selection of CD45RO-negative cells. Assay: immunoSEQ multiplex PCR; the TCRdb copy retains only in-frame clones and omits some. This sample has about 2 million clones, with about 95% found just once. The sequenced material came from naive CD8+ T cells sorted from blood. All receptors derive from a man younger than 35 in good health.

The chain links TRBV7-9 to TRBJ1-2, with D possibly matching TRBD1 (5 bases). V gave up 4 bases and J gave up 3 bases, with 18 bases separating them. The CDR3 spans 16 residues. Germline CDR1 reads SEHNR; CDR2 reads FQNEAQ (reference sequence). The CDR3 DNA reads as TGTGCCAGCAGCTCAGGCGTTGTGGGGGTGCACTATGGCTACACCTTC. Its protein is CASSSGVVGVHYGYTF.

This chain joins TRBV7-9 and TRBJ1-1; the D is unclear. Trimming took 5 bases from V and 3 from J, leaving 16 bases between them. Germline lookup yields CDR1 SEHNR and CDR2 FQNEAQ (reference sequence). CDR3 size: 15 residues. The CDR3 DNA reads as TGTGCCAGCAGCGCCGGGCTAATAGAGGACACTGAAGCTTTCTTT. Translated, it gives CASSAGLIEDTEAFF.

V gene TRBV5-6 combines with J gene TRBJ2-1; either TRBD1 or TRBD2 may fit D (6 bases each). Germline assignment: CDR1 SGHDT and CDR2 YYEEEE. CDR3 length: 16 residues. V was cut by 1 base and J by 8 bases, with 19 bases left in between. CDR3 region: CASSLPEGDARDEQFF. In DNA, the CDR3 is TGTGCCAGCAGCTTGCCGGAGGGGGACGCTAGGGATGAGCAGTTCTTC.

The rearrangement uses TRBV25-1 and TRBJ2-7, with D maybe TRBD1 (5 bases). The CDR3 runs 12 residues. Germline V lookup: CDR1 MGHDK, CDR2 SYGVNS. V shed 4 bases and J shed 6 bases, with 10 bases lying between them. The CDR3 is CASSVRGFEQYF. The DNA of the CDR3 is TGTGCCAGCAGTGTAAGGGGATTCGAGCAGTACTTC.

CDR3 sequence: CASGVLDQPEQYF. DNA of the CDR3: TGTGCCAGCGGAGTTCTAGACCAACCAGAGCAGTACTTC. The chain combines TRBV25-1 with TRBJ2-7; no firm D call. CDR1 MGHDK and CDR2 SYGVNS come from the germline V gene. This CDR3 is built from 13 residues. Trimming cost V 8 bases and J 7 bases, with 18 bases left between them.

The rearrangement joins TRBV10-3 to TRBJ1-3; D gene ambiguous. CDR1 ENHRY and CDR2 SYGVKD come from the germline V gene. Trimming removed 4 bases at V and 4 bases at J, with 17 bases between. The CDR3 spans 16 residues. CDR3 protein: CAISGREEGLGNTIYF. In DNA, the CDR3 is TGTGCCATCAGTGGACGGGAGGAGGGCTTAGGAAACACCATATATTTT.

There are a few counts of this clone. Relative to the germline gene, one junction end is altered; a read error may explain this. Within the sample, other DNA sequences also encode this same CDR3. The V call is TRBV20-1, the J call TRBJ1-1; D remains ambiguous. The germline V gene encodes CDR1 DFQATT and CDR2 SNEGSKA (reference sequence). CDR3 length: 11 amino acids. CDR3 sequence (DNA): TGCAGTGCCCCCGACGGACCTGAGGCTTTCTTT. Translated: CSAPDGPEAFF.

This sequence joins TRBV28 and TRBJ1-5; the D gene is possibly TRBD1 (5 bases). The CDR3 is made up of 15 amino acids. The germline V and J ends were trimmed by 2 bases and 3 bases, with 11 bases remaining between them. Germline V lookup: CDR1 MDHEN, CDR2 SYDVKM. The CDR3 bases are TGTGCCAGCAGTTTACTGGGGGGTAACAATCAGCCCCAGCATTTT. Amino acid sequence: CASSLLGGNNQPQHF.